The rows below give T cell receptor beta chains drawn from one sample of a study of blood T cell repertoires in COVID-19. Clones were sequenced by immunoSEQ multiplex PCR, and TCRdb holds only the in-frame ones, with some missing. The sample contains 55,000 to 65,000 clones, 65% to 80% of which appear only once. Sequenced input: peripheral blood. The receptor set was obtained from a man aged 60 to 75 with acute or convalescent COVID-19. Both conserved end residues are part of each CDR3. Fields, in order: clone size, J gene, D gene, V gene, CDR3 DNA, CDR3 protein. D genes are given only for firm matches. Size is omitted from some rows. Given values are once, few, many or a class for expanded clones.

>-|TRBJ1-1|-|TRBV7-2
TGTGCCAGCAGCTTCTCGCGGGGGAACACTGAAGCTTTCTTT
CASSFSRGNTEAFF
>-|TRBJ1-1|TRBD1|TRBV5-1
TGCGCCAGCACCAGATTTGGACAGGACACTGAAGCTTTCTTT
CASTRFGQDTEAFF
>-|TRBJ2-1|TRBD1|TRBV5-1
TGCGCCAGCAGCTTGGCCCTAGGGGGCCATGAGCAGTTCTTC
CASSLALGGHEQFF
>once|TRBJ2-6|-|TRBV6-6
TGTGCCAGCATGTGGGCCGAAAGTGAGGCCAACGTCCTGACTTTC
CASMWAESEANVLTF
>-|TRBJ2-3|-|TRBV19
TGTGCCAGTACGCCCTGGAGAGGGAACACAGATACGCAGTATTTT
CASTPWRGNTDTQYF
>once|TRBJ2-7|-|TRBV6-2/TRBV6-3
TGTGCCAGCAGTTACTCGAGCTCCTACGAGCAGTACTTC
CASSYSSSYEQYF
>-|TRBJ2-1|TRBD2|TRBV5-1
TGCGCCAGCAGCAGCTGGGTCAGGGGGACTAGCGGGAGAAATGAGCAGTTCTTC
CASSSWVRGTSGRNEQFF
>-|TRBJ1-2|TRBD1|TRBV14
TGTGCCAGCAGCCAGACAGGGCTTGGCTACACCTTC
CASSQTGLGYTF
>-|TRBJ2-1|-|TRBV24-1
TGTGCCACCAGTGAAGAGCTAGTTGGGGCTGAGCAGTTCTTC
CATSEELVGAEQFF
>-|TRBJ1-3|-|TRBV2
TGTGCCAGCAGGTACATGTCTGGAAACACCATATATTTT
CASRYMSGNTIYF
>-|TRBJ2-7|-|TRBV4-3
TGCGCCAGCAGCCAAGAGAGGTCCAGGGAACAGCAGTACTTC
CASSQERSREQQYF
>-|TRBJ2-2|TRBD2|TRBV19
TGTGCCAGTAGTATCCAACTAGCGGGACCCGGGGAGCTGTTTTTT
CASSIQLAGPGELFF
>-|TRBJ1-2|-|TRBV5-1
TGCGCCAGCAGCTTTGGGCGGGACTATGGCTACACCTTC
CASSFGRDYGYTF
>-|TRBJ2-7|TRBD2|TRBV5-1
TGCGCCAGCAGCTCAACCTTAGCGGGAGGCCACTCCTACGAGCAGTACTTC
CASSSTLAGGHSYEQYF
>-|TRBJ1-2|TRBD1|TRBV30
TGTGCCTGGAGTTATGACAGGGCTGGCTACACCTTC
CAWSYDRAGYTF
>large|TRBJ2-5|TRBD2|TRBV28
TGTGCCAGCAGACCTCTATTGGGGGGAGGGAAGACCCAGTACTTC
CASRPLLGGGKTQYF
>-|TRBJ1-3|-|TRBV27
TGTGCCAGCTCCCTCAGGTTTCTGTCTGGAAACACCATATATTTT
CASSLRFLSGNTIYF
>-|TRBJ1-3|-|TRBV4-1
TGCGCCAGCAGCCAAGGCAGGGGTCCTCCGGGCACCATATATTTT
CASSQGRGPPGTIYF
>-|TRBJ1-1|-|TRBV11-2
TGTGCCAGCAGCTTAGATGGGACGGGACACCTGAACACTGAAGCTTTCTTT
CASSLDGTGHLNTEAFF
>-|TRBJ1-2|TRBD1|TRBV15
TGTGCCACCAGCGACCGGGACAGGGCGAGGATTGGCTACACCTTC
CATSDRDRARIGYTF
>-|TRBJ2-3|-|TRBV7-3
TGTGCCAGCAGCTTAAATGCAGGCACAGATACGCAGTATTTT
CASSLNAGTDTQYF
>-|TRBJ1-2|-|TRBV18
TGTGCCAGCTCATCCACAGGGATTGATGGCTACACCTTC
CASSSTGIDGYTF
>-|TRBJ2-5|-|TRBV7-9
TGTGCCAGCAGCTTAGATCCCACAGCGGTTCAAGAGACCCAGTACTTC
CASSLDPTAVQETQYF
>-|TRBJ2-1|-|TRBV12-3/TRBV12-4
TGTGCCAGCAGGCTTAGAGCCACCCATTGGCAGTTCTTC
CASRLRATHWQFF
>few|TRBJ2-7|-|TRBV18
TGTGCCAGCTCACCACCTGAGGGCTACGAGCAGTACTTC
CASSPPEGYEQYF
>-|TRBJ2-3|-|TRBV4-3
TGCGCCAGCAGCCAAGGCGTGGCAGGGGCTACAGATACGCAGTATTTT
CASSQGVAGATDTQYF
>-|TRBJ2-2|TRBD2|TRBV15
TGTGCCACCAGCAGAGATTTAAGGGTAGCGGGAGCCGGGGAGCTGTTTTTT
CATSRDLRVAGAGELFF
>-|TRBJ2-3|TRBD2|TRBV10-3
TGTGCCATCAGTGGAGGGACTAGCGGCACAGATACGCAGTATTTT
CAISGGTSGTDTQYF
>-|TRBJ2-3|-|TRBV27
TGTGCCAGCAGTCCTAGGACTAACACAGATACGCAGTATTTT
CASSPRTNTDTQYF
>few|TRBJ1-4|-|TRBV28
TGTGCCAGCAGAAAGGGGGTTGAAAAACTGTTTTTT
CASRKGVEKLFF
>medium-sized|TRBJ2-7|TRBD1|TRBV5-4
TGTGCCAGCAGCGTAGGACAGGGAGGTGTCGAGCAGTACTTC
CASSVGQGGVEQYF
>few|TRBJ1-6|-|TRBV9
TGTGCCAGCAGCGTCAGACAGAGGAATTCACCCCTCCACTTT
CASSVRQRNSPLHF
>-|TRBJ2-5|TRBD2|TRBV7-9
TGTGCCAGCAGCTTGGTCGGCGGGAGACAAGAGACCCAGTACTTC
CASSLVGGRQETQYF
>-|TRBJ1-1|-|TRBV27
TGTGCCAGCAGAGCTCTACCCCAGGGATGGGCTTTCTTT
CASRALPQGWAFF
>-|TRBJ2-1|TRBD2|TRBV7-2
TGTGCCAGCAGCTTAAGGAGGTCTCTACTAGCGGGCAATGAGCAGTTCTTC
CASSLRRSLLAGNEQFF
>-|TRBJ1-2|-|TRBV27
TGTGCCAGCAGTCCTATGACCGGCGGCGGATATGGCTACACCTTC
CASSPMTGGGYGYTF
>once|TRBJ2-1|TRBD2|TRBV24-1
TGTGCCACCAGTGACCCGACTAGCAAGACCTACAATGAGCAGTTCTTC
CATSDPTSKTYNEQFF
>-|TRBJ1-1|TRBD1|TRBV7-9
TGTGCCAGCAGCTTAGCAGGACAGGGGGACACTGAAGCTTTCTTT
CASSLAGQGDTEAFF
>-|TRBJ2-1|-|TRBV19
TGTGCCAGTAGTATAATGTCGGGGAGTTCCTACAATGAGCAGTTCTTC
CASSIMSGSSYNEQFF
>-|TRBJ1-1|-|TRBV27
TGTGCCAGCATTCCTTACCTGGGACTCCCCCAGAACACTGAAGCTTTCTTT
CASIPYLGLPQNTEAFF
>once|TRBJ1-5|-|TRBV2
TGTGCCAGCAGTGCCTACAGTTTCAATCAGCCCCAGCATTTT
CASSAYSFNQPQHF
>few|TRBJ1-2|TRBD1|TRBV28
TGTGCCAGCAGTCTAGGGACAGGGTCGAACTATGGCTACACCTTC
CASSLGTGSNYGYTF
>few|TRBJ2-1|-|TRBV20-1
TGCAGTGCTAGTTTGGGCGGTGGAGGGAGTACGCAGTTCTTC
CSASLGGGGSTQFF
>-|TRBJ1-6|-|TRBV28
TGTGCCAGTGATAGGAACAGGGTTCGATTCTCACCCCTCCACTTT
CASDRNRVRFSPLHF
>-|TRBJ1-2|TRBD1|TRBV3-1/TRBV3-2
TGTGCCAGCAGCCTAGGGGCAGGGGGTGAGGGCTACACCTTC
CASSLGAGGEGYTF
>-|TRBJ2-7|-|TRBV6-5
TGTGCCAGCAGCCGATCAGACGAGCAGTACTTC
CASSRSDEQYF
>few|TRBJ2-7|TRBD1|TRBV7-2
TGTGCCAGCAGCTTACGGACAGGGGAACACGAGCAGTACTTC
CASSLRTGEHEQYF
>few|TRBJ2-1|TRBD1|TRBV6-5
TGTGCCAGCAGTAGCCAGGGGGCTAATGAGCAGTTCTTC
CASSSQGANEQFF
>once|TRBJ2-1|TRBD2|TRBV9
TGTGCCAGCAGCGTCGGGGGGTCTGGGCAGTTCTTC
CASSVGGSGQFF
>-|TRBJ1-5|-|TRBV7-2
TGTGCCAGCAGCTTGACAGGTATTAATCAGCCCCAGCATTTT
CASSLTGINQPQHF
>once|TRBJ1-3|-|TRBV9
TGTGCCAGCAGCGTAGGCGGGTCTTTTGGAAACACCATATATTTT
CASSVGGSFGNTIYF
>many|TRBJ1-4|-|TRBV28
TGTGCCAGCCTGGGGGGGACTAATGAAAAACTGTTTTTT
CASLGGTNEKLFF
>-|TRBJ2-7|TRBD2|TRBV6-5
TGTGCCAGCAGAGCCACTAGCGGCTCCTACGAGCAGTACTTC
CASRATSGSYEQYF
>-|TRBJ2-1|-|TRBV5-6
TGTGCCAGCAGCTCCATCGGGAGCGGACACAATGAGCAGTTCTTC
CASSSIGSGHNEQFF
>-|TRBJ2-3|-|TRBV18
TGTGCCAGCTCACGAGGGAGCGCAGATACGCAGTATTTT
CASSRGSADTQYF
>few|TRBJ2-7|TRBD2|TRBV27
TGTGCCAGCAGATCATTAGCGGGAGGTTCTACCGAGCAGTACTTC
CASRSLAGGSTEQYF
>few|TRBJ1-1|-|TRBV12-3/TRBV12-4
TGTGCCAGCAGAGAGGCAGGGGAAGCTTTCTTT
CASREAGEAFF
>once|TRBJ1-1|-|TRBV3-1/TRBV3-2
TGTGCCAGCAGCCAAGACTTCAGGGCGATGAACACTGAAGCTTTCTTT
CASSQDFRAMNTEAFF
>few|TRBJ2-3|TRBD2|TRBV6-5
TGTGCCAGCAAACCGGGACTAGCCAGCACAGATACGCAGTATTTT
CASKPGLASTDTQYF